These T cell receptor beta chains were read from a single sample in a study of control samples from healthy donors and cancer patients. Method: immunoSEQ multiplex PCR; TCRdb's copy keeps in-frame clones and lacks some. The sample lists about 120,000 clones, about 86% seen once, with 9.5% to 13% in the top ten. Source material: blood. The source of these receptors is a man aged 30 to 39 in good health. CDR3s include the opening cysteine and the closing phenylalanine or tryptophan. A D gene is named only where the DNA matches it firmly. Rows give clone size only sometimes, using once, few, many, or a class for an expanded clone.

J gene | V gene | clone size | D gene | CDR3 protein | CDR3 DNA
TRBJ1-2 | TRBV18 | . | . | CASSPGKDGYTF | TGTGCCAGCTCACCAGGAAAAGACGGCTACACCTTC
TRBJ1-1 | TRBV6-5 | . | TRBD1 | CASSLGGRSEAFF | TGTGCCAGCAGCCTAGGGGGCAGGTCTGAAGCTTTCTTT
TRBJ1-2 | TRBV5-6 | . | . | CASSLTEGSYGYTF | TGTGCCAGCAGCTTGACGGAGGGGAGCTATGGCTACACCTTC
TRBJ1-3 | TRBV5-6 | . | . | CASSLRGVGNTIYF | TGTGCCAGCAGCTTGAGAGGTGTTGGAAACACCATATATTTT
TRBJ1-5 | TRBV7-3 | few | . | CASSSYNQPQHF | TGTGCCAGCAGCTCCTACAATCAGCCCCAGCATTTT
TRBJ1-3 | TRBV28 | . | . | CASTPGWLSGNTIYF | TGTGCCAGCACTCCGGGGTGGCTCTCTGGAAACACCATATATTTT
TRBJ2-1 | TRBV9 | . | . | CASSGTGRMGNEQFF | TGTGCCAGCAGCGGGACCGGACGGATGGGCAATGAGCAGTTCTTC
TRBJ1-1 | TRBV5-1 | . | . | CASRGRENTEAFF | TGCGCCAGCAGGGGTAGGGAGAACACTGAAGCTTTCTTT
TRBJ1-2 | TRBV9 | . | . | CASSVGGSYGYTF | TGTGCCAGCAGCGTAGGAGGCTCATATGGCTACACCTTC
TRBJ2-5 | TRBV24-1 | . | . | CATSDSTGGGETQYF | TGTGCCACCAGTGATTCAACAGGGGGGGGAGAGACCCAGTACTTC
TRBJ2-3 | TRBV7-9 | . | TRBD1 | CASSRRGITDTQYF | TGTGCCAGCAGCCGCAGGGGGATAACAGATACGCAGTATTTT
TRBJ1-3 | TRBV10-1 | . | . | CASSETGSSGNTIYF | TGCGCCAGCAGTGAAACGGGGAGCTCTGGAAACACCATATATTTT
TRBJ2-5 | TRBV5-5 | . | TRBD2 | CASSYLAGGETQYF | TGTGCCAGCAGTTATCTAGCGGGGGGTGAGACCCAGTACTTC
TRBJ1-2 | TRBV11-2 | . | . | CASSLAASYGYTF | TGTGCCAGCAGCTTAGCCGCCAGCTATGGCTACACCTTC
TRBJ1-6 | TRBV7-9 | . | . | CASSPRSRTNSPLHF | TGTGCCAGCAGCCCCCGGTCTCGCACCAATTCACCCCTCCACTTT
TRBJ2-3 | TRBV29-1 | . | TRBD2 | CSVASGLGDTQYF | TGCAGCGTTGCTAGCGGCCTAGGAGATACGCAGTATTTT
TRBJ1-6 | TRBV6-2/TRBV6-3 | . | . | CASSRTGNSPLHF | TGTGCCAGCAGCAGAACAGGGAATTCACCCCTCCACTTT
TRBJ2-1 | TRBV5-1 | once | TRBD1 | CASSPRTGSSYNEQFF | TGCGCCAGCAGCCCCCGGACAGGGAGCTCCTACAATGAGCAGTTCTTC
TRBJ2-7 | TRBV27 | . | TRBD2 | CASSLSASGGQKPYEQYF | TGTGCCAGCAGTTTATCCGCTAGCGGGGGCCAGAAACCCTACGAGCAGTACTTC
TRBJ1-1 | TRBV5-1 | . | TRBD1 | CASSYRGDTEAFF | TGCGCCAGCAGCTACAGGGGGGACACTGAAGCTTTCTTT
TRBJ2-6 | TRBV5-1 | . | TRBD1 | CASSLTGTGPSGANVLTF | TGCGCCAGCAGCTTGACCGGGACAGGTCCTTCTGGGGCCAACGTCCTGACTTTC
TRBJ2-2 | TRBV5-5 | . | . | CASSRGVRNTGELFF | TGTGCCAGCAGCCGGGGTGTGCGTAACACCGGGGAGCTGTTTTTT
TRBJ2-3 | TRBV3-1/TRBV3-2 | once | TRBD2 | CASSLGLAGGDTQYF | TGTGCCAGCAGCCTAGGACTAGCGGGGGGAGATACGCAGTATTTT
TRBJ1-5 | TRBV3-1/TRBV3-2 | . | . | CASSPHRAREPQHF | TGTGCCAGCAGTCCTCATAGGGCGAGAGAGCCCCAGCATTTT
TRBJ1-2 | TRBV2 | . | . | CASSARQAYGYTF | TGTGCCAGCAGTGCCAGACAGGCCTATGGCTACACCTTC
TRBJ1-1 | TRBV10-3 | few | . | CAISDRGLNTEAFF | TGTGCCATCAGTGACCGGGGTCTGAACACTGAAGCTTTCTTT
TRBJ2-3 | TRBV2 | . | TRBD2 | CASTPSGTSTDTQYF | TGTGCCAGCACCCCTAGCGGTACTAGCACAGATACGCAGTATTTT
TRBJ1-2 | TRBV18 | . | . | CASSPEPGERGYTF | TGTGCCAGCTCACCCGAACCCGGGGAGAGGGGCTACACCTTC
TRBJ2-3 | TRBV5-4 | . | TRBD2 | CASSLGSGGAYSTDTQYF | TGTGCCAGCAGCTTGGGTAGCGGGGGGGCATATAGCACAGATACGCAGTATTTT